Each of the 10 T cell receptor beta chains below was sequenced from the same sample in a study of blood T cell repertoires in COVID-19. Assay used: immunoSEQ multiplex PCR; TCRdb lists only in-frame clones, some missing. This table holds under 400,000 clones, roughly 89% found once. The specimen was peripheral blood. Receptors were obtained from a woman aged 55 to 70 with COVID-19, enrolled during active disease.

Only a few counts were recorded for this clone. The chain employs TRBV2 and TRBJ2-7; 10 nucleotides align to TRBD1. Trimming cost V 10 bases and J 7 bases; bases outside gene matches: 13. The CDR3 length is 14 residues. CDR1 is SNHLY and CDR2 is FYNNEI in the germline V gene. The CDR3 DNA reads as TGTGCCACCGCTGGAGGGACAGGGGCTCCGGAGCAGTACTTC. Its translation: CATAGGTGAPEQYF.

This chain links TRBV5-1 with TRBJ1-1; possible D gene TRBD1, 5 bases. This CDR3 has 15 amino acids. The V gene lost 1 base and the J gene lost 5 bases, with 15 bases spanning the gap. Germline CDR1 reads SGHRS; CDR2 reads YFSETQ. In nucleotides, the CDR3 is TGCGCCAGCAGCTTGCTGGTTACCGGGGGGACTGAAGCTTTCTTT. Translation: CASSLLVTGGTEAFF.

The V and J genes are TRBV25-1 and TRBJ2-1; the match to TRBD2 covers 12 bases. Germline V lookup: CDR1 MGHDK, CDR2 SYGVNS. The CDR3 is 15 amino acids. Trimming at V came to 5 bases and at J to 4 bases, leaving 3 bases not matched to a gene. The CDR3 DNA reads TGTGCCAGCAGTTCTAGCGGGGGGGCTTACAATGAGCAGTTCTTC. Its translation: CASSSSGGAYNEQFF.

The CDR3 DNA sequence: TGTGCCTCCCAGGACAGGGCCGGTACTGAAGCTTTCTTT. It is translated as CASQDRAGTEAFF. The chain is built from TRBV10-3 and TRBJ1-1; 8 bases fit TRBD1. The germline gives CDR1 ENHRY, CDR2 SYGVKD. The J segment lost 5 bases and the V segment lost 11 bases, leaving 10 bases of the junction unmatched. The CDR3 runs to 13 residues.

In the case of this clone: Mismatch with germline at one junction end may stem from a read error. Additional DNA sequences in this sample encode the identical CDR3. The rearrangement uses TRBV18 and TRBJ1-2; a possible D gene is TRBD1 (5 bases). The germline gives CDR1 KGHSH, CDR2 LQKENI. The CDR3 runs to 12 residues. CDR3 nucleotide sequence: TGCGCCAGCTCACCCCGGAGGGACGGCTACACCTTC. Residues: CASSPRRDGYTF.

The chain combines TRBV5-6 with TRBJ2-2; 12 nucleotides line up with TRBD2. The CDR3 has 15 residues. J was trimmed by 7 bases and V by 4 bases; bases with no gene match: 5. Germline V gene data show CDR1 as SGHDT and CDR2 as YYEEEE. The CDR3 loop is CASSLAGGPFGELFF. The DNA for the CDR3 is TGTGCCAGCAGCCTAGCGGGGGGGCCCTTCGGGGAGCTGTTTTTT.

This clone appeared a single time. The chain links TRBV15 to TRBJ1-6; 7 bases agree with TRBD1. The trim removed 6 bases at V and 3 bases at J, leaving 2 bases unmatched. The CDR3 loop spans 14 amino acids. CDR1 and CDR2 from the germline V gene are LNHNV and YYDKDF (reference sequence). CDR3 sequence (DNA): TGTGCCACCAGGACAGGGAGCTATAATTCACCCCTCCACTTT. Its protein is CATRTGSYNSPLHF.

This rearrangement joins TRBV2 to TRBJ1-1, with D possibly TRBD1 on 6 matching bases. Germline CDR1 is SNHLY and CDR2 is FYNNEI. This CDR3 is built from 14 residues. CDR3 sequence reads: CVQPNRVVNTEAFF. Here the CDR3 DNA reads TGTGTCCAGCCAAACAGGGTTGTGAACACTGAAGCTTTCTTT.

The chain is built from TRBV24-1 and TRBJ2-2, with D perhaps TRBD1 (6 bases). CDR3 length: 15 amino acids. Germline lookup yields CDR1 KGHDR and CDR2 SFDVKD. The germline V and J ends were trimmed by 4 bases and 2 bases, with 10 bases remaining between them. The CDR3 here is CATSDPGANTGELFF. Here the CDR3 DNA reads TGTGCCACCAGTGACCCAGGGGCTAACACCGGGGAGCTGTTTTTT.

The rearrangement uses TRBV6-1 and TRBJ1-2; the D is unclear. From germline, CDR1 is MNHNS and CDR2 SASEGT. V gave up 1 base and J gave up 8 bases, with 14 bases separating them. CDR3 length: 14 amino acids. CDR3 coding DNA: TGTGCCAGCAGTGAAGAGGTTAGAGGTAGAGGCTACACCTTC. The encoded protein is CASSEEVRGRGYTF.